Listed below are T cell receptor beta chains from one sample, sequenced in a study of cytomegalovirus exposure and HLA in healthy donors. Method: immunoSEQ multiplex PCR; TCRdb's copy keeps in-frame clones and lacks some. The sample shows 50,000 or so clones, 91% of them seen only once. The material sequenced was PBMCs. These receptors all stem from a woman in her twenties or thirties in good health and CMV-seronegative. Each CDR3 is given with its conserved first and last residue. The D gene is left open where the match is weak. Not all rows give a size; the values are once, few, many and, for expanded clones, a class.

clone_size	j_call	d_call	v_call	cdr3_aa	cdr3_nt
-	TRBJ1-1	-	TRBV5-1	CASRGSHRYGVNTEAFF	TGCGCCAGTAGGGGGTCCCATAGGTACGGGGTGAACACTGAAGCTTTCTTT
-	TRBJ1-2	-	TRBV5-1	CASRHATANYGYTF	TGCGCCAGCAGACACGCGACAGCTAACTATGGCTACACCTTC
-	TRBJ1-1	-	TRBV20-1	CSAIQFEAFF	TGCAGTGCTATTCAGTTTGAAGCTTTCTTT
few	TRBJ1-2	-	TRBV7-9	CASSHDINGYTF	TGTGCCAGCAGCCATGACATAAATGGCTACACCTTC
-	TRBJ2-7	TRBD2	TRBV7-3	CASSLTGLAATYEQYF	TGTGCCAGCAGCTTAACGGGACTAGCGGCCACCTACGAGCAGTACTTC
-	TRBJ1-4	TRBD1	TRBV6-5	CASSPRTGFNEKLFF	TGTGCCAGCAGTCCGAGGACAGGGTTTAATGAAAAACTGTTTTTT
-	TRBJ2-1	-	TRBV30	CAWSAPRGSSYNEQFF	TGTGCCTGGAGTGCCCCCAGGGGTAGTTCCTACAATGAGCAGTTCTTC
-	TRBJ1-2	TRBD1	TRBV30	CAWSVQGQEDGYTF	TGTGCCTGGAGTGTACAGGGGCAAGAGGATGGCTACACCTTC
-	TRBJ2-7	TRBD2	TRBV5-4	CASSLGPSSGRAYEQYF	TGTGCCAGCAGCTTGGGGCCGTCTAGCGGGAGGGCCTACGAGCAGTACTTC
-	TRBJ1-1	-	TRBV28	CASSLYRRRNTEAFF	TGTGCCAGCAGTTTATATAGGAGGCGCAACACTGAAGCTTTCTTT
-	TRBJ2-3	TRBD2	TRBV30	CAWTKGLAETDTQYF	TGTGCCTGGACGAAGGGACTAGCGGAAACAGATACGCAGTATTTT
-	TRBJ2-3	TRBD2	TRBV27	CASNALAASTDTQYF	TGTGCCAGCAACGCCCTAGCGGCTAGCACAGATACGCAGTATTTT
-	TRBJ2-1	TRBD1	TRBV5-1	CASSLEGYGDRVRNEQFF	TGCGCCAGCAGCTTGGAAGGTTATGGGGACAGGGTGCGGAATGAGCAGTTCTTC
-	TRBJ2-3	TRBD1	TRBV28	CARALGQGTDTQYF	TGTGCCAGAGCTCTAGGACAGGGGACAGATACGCAGTATTTT
-	TRBJ2-3	TRBD1	TRBV7-9	CASSDRGPNTQYF	TGTGCCAGCAGCGACAGGGGGCCAAATACGCAGTATTTT
-	TRBJ2-1	TRBD1	TRBV28	CASSHAWGQGAFDPYNEQFF	TGTGCCAGCAGCCACGCCTGGGGACAGGGGGCGTTTGACCCCTACAATGAGCAGTTCTTC
-	TRBJ2-7	-	TRBV7-2	CASSLVLAGSIHEQYF	TGTGCCAGCAGCTTAGTTCTGGCAGGATCAATCCACGAGCAGTACTTC
-	TRBJ2-7	TRBD1	TRBV5-4	CASSSIQGANEQYF	TGTGCCAGCAGCTCCATACAGGGGGCGAACGAGCAGTACTTC
-	TRBJ2-7	-	TRBV14	CASSLLGISEQYF	TGTGCCAGCAGCCTACTAGGAATCTCCGAGCAGTACTTC
-	TRBJ2-7	-	TRBV19	CASSDIGTYEQYF	TGTGCCAGTAGTGATATCGGGACCTACGAGCAGTACTTC
-	TRBJ1-4	-	TRBV15	CATSRDWGGKFF	TGTGCCACCAGCAGAGATTGGGGAGGGAAGTTTTTT
-	TRBJ1-1	-	TRBV29-1	CSVERGAVEAFF	TGCAGCGTTGAGCGGGGGGCCGTTGAAGCTTTCTTT
-	TRBJ2-1	TRBD1	TRBV7-2	CASSSSAGTGVPNEQFF	TGTGCCAGCAGCTCATCGGCCGGGACAGGGGTCCCCAATGAGCAGTTCTTC
-	TRBJ2-7	TRBD2	TRBV4-1	CASSRGLAGSEQYF	TGCGCCAGCAGCCGAGGACTAGCGGGTTCCGAGCAGTACTTC
-	TRBJ2-3	TRBD2	TRBV11-2	CASSLGWASGRARTDTQYF	TGTGCCAGCAGCCTAGGGTGGGCTAGCGGGAGGGCCCGCACAGATACGCAGTATTTT
-	TRBJ2-1	-	TRBV2	CASNLGGLGEQFF	TGTGCCAGCAATCTGGGGGGGCTCGGTGAGCAGTTCTTC
-	TRBJ2-3	TRBD2	TRBV27	CASSLHLGLAGDTDTQYF	TGTGCCAGCAGTTTACACCTCGGACTAGCGGGAGACACAGATACGCAGTATTTT
-	TRBJ2-5	TRBD2	TRBV7-2	CASSLGGGGRKETQYF	TGTGCCAGCAGCTTAGGGGGCGGCGGGAGGAAAGAGACCCAGTACTTC
-	TRBJ2-1	TRBD2	TRBV9	CASSSGAGGPDEQFF	TGTGCCAGCAGCTCCGGGGCGGGAGGGCCCGATGAGCAGTTCTTC
-	TRBJ2-3	-	TRBV18	CASSPPSRPRGTDTQYF	TGTGCCAGCTCACCTCCAAGTCGCCCGAGAGGAACAGATACGCAGTATTTT
-	TRBJ2-1	TRBD2	TRBV27	CASSRGLAGGGGYNEQFF	TGTGCCAGCAGTCGGGGTCTAGCGGGAGGTGGGGGGTACAATGAGCAGTTCTTC
-	TRBJ1-5	-	TRBV27	CASSPEGQEYQPQHF	TGTGCCAGCAGTCCGGAGGGGCAGGAATATCAGCCCCAGCATTTT
-	TRBJ2-7	TRBD1	TRBV10-3	CAISDNGLTGALRYEQYF	TGTGCCATCAGTGATAACGGGCTTACAGGGGCTCTCCGCTACGAGCAGTACTTC
-	TRBJ2-1	TRBD1	TRBV7-9	CASSSGTGNFWGEQFF	TGTGCCAGCAGCTCCGGGACAGGGAATTTTTGGGGTGAGCAGTTCTTC
-	TRBJ2-2	-	TRBV19	CASSIDGVNTGELFF	TGTGCCAGTAGTATAGACGGAGTGAACACCGGGGAGCTGTTTTTT
-	TRBJ2-1	-	TRBV19	CASSIEGGPSNEQFF	TGTGCCAGTAGTATCGAGGGAGGCCCCTCCAATGAGCAGTTCTTC
few	TRBJ1-1	-	TRBV6-1	CASRDEQGWDTEAFF	TGTGCCAGCAGAGACGAACAGGGTTGGGACACTGAAGCTTTCTTT
-	TRBJ2-1	-	TRBV6-5	CASSYGGGGEQFF	TGTGCCAGCAGTTATGGGGGCGGGGGTGAGCAGTTCTTC
-	TRBJ2-3	TRBD2	TRBV6-1	CATFGLAALTDTQYF	TGTGCCACCTTTGGGCTAGCGGCCCTCACAGATACGCAGTATTTT
-	TRBJ2-3	TRBD1	TRBV19	CASVPGQGFHTQYF	TGTGCCAGTGTCCCGGGACAGGGGTTTCATACGCAGTATTTT
few	TRBJ2-1	TRBD2	TRBV23-1	CASSHDTSGRGDEQFF	TGCGCCAGCAGTCACGATACTAGCGGGAGGGGCGATGAGCAGTTCTTC
-	TRBJ2-7	TRBD2	TRBV4-2	CASSQERGGPYEQYF	TGTGCCAGCAGCCAAGAACGGGGGGGACCCTACGAGCAGTACTTC
-	TRBJ2-3	TRBD2	TRBV7-9	CASSLLTSGRTDTQYF	TGTGCCAGCAGCTTGCTGACTAGCGGAAGAACAGATACGCAGTATTTT
-	TRBJ1-5	-	TRBV29-1	CSVVKGDGNQPQHF	TGCAGCGTTGTAAAGGGGGATGGCAATCAGCCCCAGCATTTT
-	TRBJ2-1	TRBD1	TRBV19	CASSTRDRRYNEQFF	TGTGCCAGTAGTACCCGGGACAGAAGATACAATGAGCAGTTCTTC
-	TRBJ1-5	-	TRBV27	CASSRTGGPQHF	TGTGCCAGCAGTCGAACGGGGGGGCCCCAGCATTTT
once	TRBJ2-1	TRBD2	TRBV19	CASSNRHGTSGMNEQFF	TGTGCCAGTAGTAATCGCCACGGGACTAGCGGGATGAATGAGCAGTTCTTC
-	TRBJ1-5	-	TRBV10-3	CAISDSRGSNQPQHF	TGTGCCATCAGTGATTCGAGGGGGAGCAATCAGCCCCAGCATTTT
-	TRBJ1-5	-	TRBV19	CASSIFTGSNQPQHF	TGTGCCAGTAGTATCTTTACGGGGAGCAATCAGCCCCAGCATTTT
-	TRBJ2-7	TRBD2	TRBV10-1	CASTARLAGDWEYF	TGCGCCAGCACGGCCAGACTAGCGGGAGATTGGGAGTACTTC
-	TRBJ2-3	TRBD2	TRBV11-3	CASSLGRGGQDTQYF	TGTGCCAGCAGCTTAGGGCGGGGGGGGCAAGATACGCAGTATTTT
-	TRBJ1-1	-	TRBV6-1	CASSPNRVGGTEAFF	TGTGCCAGCAGCCCAAACAGGGTTGGGGGCACTGAAGCTTTCTTT
-	TRBJ2-1	-	TRBV4-3	CASSQEPVTYNEQFF	TGCGCCAGCAGCCAAGAGCCAGTCACCTACAATGAGCAGTTCTTC
-	TRBJ2-1	TRBD2	TRBV5-4	CASSLGLAGKYNEQFF	TGTGCCAGCAGCTTGGGCCTAGCGGGGAAATACAATGAGCAGTTCTTC
-	TRBJ2-2	TRBD2	TRBV9	CASSVGTSGFFTGELFF	TGTGCCAGCAGCGTCGGGACTAGCGGGTTTTTTACCGGGGAGCTGTTTTTT